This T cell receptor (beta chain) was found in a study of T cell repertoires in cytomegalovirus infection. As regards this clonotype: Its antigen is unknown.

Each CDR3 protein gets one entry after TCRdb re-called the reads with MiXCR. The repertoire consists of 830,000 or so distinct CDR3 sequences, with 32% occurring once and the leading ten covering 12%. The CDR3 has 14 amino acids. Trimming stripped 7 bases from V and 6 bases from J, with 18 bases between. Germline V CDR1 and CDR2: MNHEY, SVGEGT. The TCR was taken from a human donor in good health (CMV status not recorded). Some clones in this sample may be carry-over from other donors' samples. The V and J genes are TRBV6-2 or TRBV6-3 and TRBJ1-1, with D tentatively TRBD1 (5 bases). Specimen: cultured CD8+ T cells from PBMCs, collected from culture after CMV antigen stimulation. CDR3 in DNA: TGTGCCAGCAACCCTTATCGAGGGGTTCCTGAAGCTTTCTTT. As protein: CASNPYRGVPEAFF.